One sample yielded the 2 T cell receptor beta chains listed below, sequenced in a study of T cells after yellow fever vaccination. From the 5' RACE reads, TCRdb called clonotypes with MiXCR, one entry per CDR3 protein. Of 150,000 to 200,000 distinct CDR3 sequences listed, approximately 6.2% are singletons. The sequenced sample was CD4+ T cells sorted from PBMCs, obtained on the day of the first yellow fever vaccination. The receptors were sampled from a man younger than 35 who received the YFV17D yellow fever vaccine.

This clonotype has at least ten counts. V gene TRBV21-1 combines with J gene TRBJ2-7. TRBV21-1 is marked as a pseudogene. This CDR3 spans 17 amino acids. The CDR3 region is CASSKEQSGQDPYEQYV. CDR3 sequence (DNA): TGTGCCAGCAGCAAAGAACAGTCAGGACAGGATCCCTACGAGCAGTACGTC.

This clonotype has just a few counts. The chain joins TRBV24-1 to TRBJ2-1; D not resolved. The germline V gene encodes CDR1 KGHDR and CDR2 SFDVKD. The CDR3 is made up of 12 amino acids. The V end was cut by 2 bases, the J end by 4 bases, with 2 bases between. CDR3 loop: CATSDSYNEQFF. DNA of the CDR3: TGTGCCACCAGTGATTCATACAATGAGCAGTTCTTC.